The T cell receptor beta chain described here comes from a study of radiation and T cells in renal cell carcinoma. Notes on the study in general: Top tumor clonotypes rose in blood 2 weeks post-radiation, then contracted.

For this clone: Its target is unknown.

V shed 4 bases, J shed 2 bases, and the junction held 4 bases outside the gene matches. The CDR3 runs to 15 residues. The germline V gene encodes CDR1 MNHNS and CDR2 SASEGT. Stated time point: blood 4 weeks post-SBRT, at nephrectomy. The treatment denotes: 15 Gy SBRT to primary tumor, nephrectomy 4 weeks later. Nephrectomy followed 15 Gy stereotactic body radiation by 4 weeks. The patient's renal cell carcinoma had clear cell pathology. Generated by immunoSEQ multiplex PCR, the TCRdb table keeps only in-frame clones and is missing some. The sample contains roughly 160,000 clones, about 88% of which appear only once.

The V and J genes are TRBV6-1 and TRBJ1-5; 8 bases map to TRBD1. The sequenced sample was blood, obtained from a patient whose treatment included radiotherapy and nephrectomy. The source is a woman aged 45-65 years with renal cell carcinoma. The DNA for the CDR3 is TGTGCCAGCAGTGGACAGGGGTTGGGCAATCAGCCCCAGCATTTT. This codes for CASSGQGLGNQPQHF.